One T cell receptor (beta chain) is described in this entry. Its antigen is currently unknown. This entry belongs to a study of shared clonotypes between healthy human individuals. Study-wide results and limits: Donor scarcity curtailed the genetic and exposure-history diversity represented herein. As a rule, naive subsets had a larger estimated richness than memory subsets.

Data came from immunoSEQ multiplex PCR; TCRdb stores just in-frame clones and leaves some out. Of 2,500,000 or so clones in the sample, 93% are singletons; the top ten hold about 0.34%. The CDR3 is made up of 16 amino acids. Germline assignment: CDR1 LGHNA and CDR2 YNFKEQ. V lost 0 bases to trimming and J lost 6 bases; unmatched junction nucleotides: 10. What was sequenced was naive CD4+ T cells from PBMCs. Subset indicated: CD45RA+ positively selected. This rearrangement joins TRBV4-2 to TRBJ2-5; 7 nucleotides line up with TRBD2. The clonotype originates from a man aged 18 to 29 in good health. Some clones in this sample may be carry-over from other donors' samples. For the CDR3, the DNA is TGTGCCAGCAGCCAAGATTTGGCGGGAGCGTCTAAGACCCAGTACTTC. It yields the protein CASSQDLAGASKTQYF.